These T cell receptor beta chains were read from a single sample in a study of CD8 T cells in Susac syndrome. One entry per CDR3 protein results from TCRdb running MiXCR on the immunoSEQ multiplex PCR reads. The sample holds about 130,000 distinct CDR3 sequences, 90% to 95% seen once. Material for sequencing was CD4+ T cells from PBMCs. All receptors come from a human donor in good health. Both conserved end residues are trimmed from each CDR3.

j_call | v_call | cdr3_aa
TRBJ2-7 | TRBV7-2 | ASSLGPGSYEQY
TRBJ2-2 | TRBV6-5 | ASSYSTSGNTGELF
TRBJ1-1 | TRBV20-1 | SAETTRTEAF
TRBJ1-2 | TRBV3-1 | ASSQEGRSLGYT
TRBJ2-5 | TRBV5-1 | ASRQDGGGEETQY
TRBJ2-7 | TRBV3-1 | ASSRGLAGIYEQY
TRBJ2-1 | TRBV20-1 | SAFINEQF
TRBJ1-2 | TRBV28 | ASSAGTASTGENYGYT
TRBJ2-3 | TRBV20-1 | SARESTLLAVFTDTQY
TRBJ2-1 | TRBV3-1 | ASSQAGTGNNEQF
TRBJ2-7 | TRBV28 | ASRNVDSSYEQY
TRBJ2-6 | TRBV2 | ASSEQVWALGANVLT
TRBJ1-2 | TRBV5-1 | ASSLAGRTSGYT
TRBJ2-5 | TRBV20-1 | SAQSHMETQY
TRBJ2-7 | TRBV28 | ASSLRPQHSYEQY
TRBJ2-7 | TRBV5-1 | ASSFLAGGLEQY
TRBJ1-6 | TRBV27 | ASIPRTGDNSPLH
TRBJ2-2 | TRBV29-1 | SVGINANTGELF
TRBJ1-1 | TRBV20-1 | SARGQGAEEAF
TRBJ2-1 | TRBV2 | ASSEGLVTVFEQF
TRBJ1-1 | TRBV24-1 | ATSEAGTKVEAF
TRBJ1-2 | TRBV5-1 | ASSLSTGSGGYT
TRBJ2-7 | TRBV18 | ASSPSRTAAGYEQY
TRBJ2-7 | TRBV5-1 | ASSFSAGVREQY
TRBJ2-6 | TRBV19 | ASLGSSGANVLT
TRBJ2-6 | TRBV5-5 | ASSLQPGANVLI
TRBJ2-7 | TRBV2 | ADAPDRSSYEQY
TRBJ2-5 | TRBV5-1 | ASRPGTSGRSETQY
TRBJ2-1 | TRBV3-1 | ASSHHGGPQGEQF
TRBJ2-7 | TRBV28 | ASSFRNYEQY
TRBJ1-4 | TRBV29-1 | SVGTPSTGKLF
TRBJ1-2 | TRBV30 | AWSEVGYT
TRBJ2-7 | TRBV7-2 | ASAQSPAGHYEQY
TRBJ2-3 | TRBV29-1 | SANRGFTDTQY
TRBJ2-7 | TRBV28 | ASSFVQGAEGYEQY
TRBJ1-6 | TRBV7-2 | ASSLGGSTHNSPLH
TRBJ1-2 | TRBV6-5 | ASSYSRDRGSYGYT
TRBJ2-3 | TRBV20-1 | SASILAGGTDTQY
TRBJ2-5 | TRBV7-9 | ASSLVVETQY
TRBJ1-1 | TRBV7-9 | ASSLGQGAVNTEAF
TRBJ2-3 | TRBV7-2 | ASSLVGGASDTQY
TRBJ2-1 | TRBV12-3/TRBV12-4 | ATRLSWEQF
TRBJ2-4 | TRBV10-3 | AISALEGPGAKNIQY
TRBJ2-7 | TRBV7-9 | ASSPGQGDTYEQY
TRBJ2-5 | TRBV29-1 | SVRRETQY
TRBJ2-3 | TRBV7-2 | ASSPDYLSTDTQY
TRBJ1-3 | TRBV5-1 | ASSLEGGSGNTIY
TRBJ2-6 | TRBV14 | ASSPLSGSSGANVLT
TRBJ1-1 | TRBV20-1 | SARPPGQRLRLGTEAF
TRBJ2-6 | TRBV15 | ATSELRGRSGANVLT
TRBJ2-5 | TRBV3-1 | ASSQSAWGPETQY
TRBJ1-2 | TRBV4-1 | ASSQREGGGQHKNYGYT
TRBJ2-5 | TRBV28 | ASTQRYGGSQETQY
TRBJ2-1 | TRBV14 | ASSRLRVRGNEQF
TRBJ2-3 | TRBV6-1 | ASSDQRFGGPTDTQY
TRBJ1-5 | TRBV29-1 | SVTDTINQPQH
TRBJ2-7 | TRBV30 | AWSGRDGSYEQY
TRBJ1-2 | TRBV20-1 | SASGGPGGYT
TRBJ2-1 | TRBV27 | ASSPGLAGDWDEQF
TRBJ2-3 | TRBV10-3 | AISDRGGSTDTQY